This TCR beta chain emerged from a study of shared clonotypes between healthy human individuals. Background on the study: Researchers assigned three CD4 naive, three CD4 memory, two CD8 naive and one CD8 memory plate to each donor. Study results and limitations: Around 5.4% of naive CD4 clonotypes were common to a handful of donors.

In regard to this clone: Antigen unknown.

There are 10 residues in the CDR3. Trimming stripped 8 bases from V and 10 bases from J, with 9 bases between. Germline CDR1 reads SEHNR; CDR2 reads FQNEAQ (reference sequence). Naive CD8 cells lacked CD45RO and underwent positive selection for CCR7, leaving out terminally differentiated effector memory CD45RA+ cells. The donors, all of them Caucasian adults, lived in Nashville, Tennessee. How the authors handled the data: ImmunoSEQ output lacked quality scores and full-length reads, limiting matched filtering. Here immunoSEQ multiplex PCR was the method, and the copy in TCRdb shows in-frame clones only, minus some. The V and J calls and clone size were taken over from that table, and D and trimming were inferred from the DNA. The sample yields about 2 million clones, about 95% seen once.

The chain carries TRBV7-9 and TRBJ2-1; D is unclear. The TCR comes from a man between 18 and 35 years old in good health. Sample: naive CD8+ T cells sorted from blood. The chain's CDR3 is CASADQEQFF. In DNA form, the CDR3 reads TGTGCCAGCGCCGATCAGGAGCAGTTCTTC.